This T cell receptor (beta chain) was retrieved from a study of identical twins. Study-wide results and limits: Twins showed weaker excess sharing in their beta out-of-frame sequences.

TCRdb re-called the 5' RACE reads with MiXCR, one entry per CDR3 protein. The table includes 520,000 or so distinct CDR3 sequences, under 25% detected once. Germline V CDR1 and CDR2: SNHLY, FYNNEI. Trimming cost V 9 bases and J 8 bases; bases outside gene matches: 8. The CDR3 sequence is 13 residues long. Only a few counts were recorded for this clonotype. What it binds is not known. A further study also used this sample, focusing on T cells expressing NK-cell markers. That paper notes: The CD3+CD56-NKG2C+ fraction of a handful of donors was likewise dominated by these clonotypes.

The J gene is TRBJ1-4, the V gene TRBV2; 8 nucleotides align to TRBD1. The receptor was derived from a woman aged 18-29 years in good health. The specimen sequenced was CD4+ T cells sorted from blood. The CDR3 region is CASDRGSGEKLFF. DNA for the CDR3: TGTGCCAGTGACAGGGGAAGCGGAGAAAAACTGTTTTTT.